This TCR beta chain is from a study of blood T cell repertoires in COVID-19. Looking at the study overall: COVID-19 samples from acute and convalescent phases originated in the United States, Italy and Spain. PBMCs, B-cell-depleted T cells, or T cells provided the cDNA or gDNA that made up the material.

Original data processing: Estimates of nucleated cell counts were drawn from the amplification of reference gene primers. Sequenced by immunoSEQ multiplex PCR; TCRdb stores in-frame clones only, minus some. From that table come the V and J calls and clone size; the DNA was used to work out D and trimming. The sample records 290,000 or so clones, approximately 85% being singletons. The sample comprised peripheral blood. The receptor was derived from a man aged 45 to 65 with active or convalescent COVID-19.

CDR3 loop: CASSLRGSGYTF. The CDR3 DNA is TGTGCCAGCAGCCTCCGAGGATCTGGCTACACCTTC. V and J are TRBV7-8 and TRBJ1-2, with D unresolved. Per germline, CDR1 SGHVS and CDR2 FQNEAQ. The CDR3 is 12 amino acids. The V and J ends lost 5 bases and 7 bases respectively, with 11 bases between them.